Shown below are 9 T cell receptor beta chains from a single sample sequenced in a study of Tregs in tolerant kidney transplant recipients. Clones were read by immunoSEQ multiplex PCR, and TCRdb kept only the in-frame ones, dropping some. The sample lists nearly 95,000 clones; 93% were seen once. Sequencing was performed on CD4+ T cells from blood, taken before the transplant. The receptors stem from a human donor who received a combined kidney and bone marrow transplant.

The V gene is TRBV9, the J gene TRBJ2-1; TRBD2 agrees at 7 bases. In germline, CDR1 is SGDLS, CDR2 YYNGEE. The trim removed 7 bases at V and 5 bases at J, leaving 9 bases unmatched. The CDR3 contains 14 residues. The CDR3 DNA reads TGTGCCAGCGCTCCAGAGCGGGGAGACAATGAGCAGTTCTTC. Translation: CASAPERGDNEQFF.

The V call is TRBV7-6, the J call TRBJ1-4, with TRBD1 matching 9 bases. The ends lost 5 bases at V and 7 bases at J; junction bases unmatched: 5. This CDR3 spans 14 amino acids. CDR1 is SGHVS and CDR2 is FNYEAQ in the germline V gene. The CDR3 loop reads CASSGGQGPEKLFF. The CDR3 DNA is TGTGCCAGCAGCGGGGGACAGGGTCCTGAAAAACTGTTTTTT. Together with reference TRBV7-6 and TRBJ1-4, the CDR3 gives the full variable domain: GAGVSQSPRYKVTKRGQDVALRCDPISGHVSLYWYRQALGQGPEFLTYFNYEAQQDKSGLPNDRFSAERPEGSISTLTIQRTEQRDSAMYRCASSGGQGPEKLFFGSGTQLSVL.

J is TRBJ2-1 and V is TRBV19; TRBD2 aligns across 16 bases. CDR3 length: 16 residues. Germline CDR1 reads LNHDA; CDR2 reads SQIVND (reference sequence). Trimming took 5 bases from V and 7 from J; bases not matched to a gene: 5. The CDR3 DNA is TGTGCCAGTAGTTCTCCGGGACTAGCGGGGGGGAATGAGCAGTTCTTC. This encodes CASSSPGLAGGNEQFF.

This chain joins TRBV7-3 and TRBJ2-5, with a weak D call TRBD2 (6 bases). The CDR3 has 14 residues. Deletions cut 3 bases from V and 2 bases from J, with 10 bases between. The germline CDR1 and CDR2 sequences are SGHTA and FQGTGA. The chain's CDR3 is CASSLGGSQETQYF. The CDR3 region has the DNA TGTGCCAGCAGCTTGGGGGGATCTCAAGAGACCCAGTACTTC.

The V gene is TRBV4-3, the J gene TRBJ2-2; TRBD2 aligns across 10 bases. J lost 4 bases, V lost 0 bases, and 11 bases had no gene match. The CDR3 runs to 19 residues. Per germline, CDR1 LGHNA and CDR2 YSLEER. The CDR3 region is CASSQDRSASGGVTGELFF. For the CDR3, the DNA is TGCGCCAGCAGCCAAGATAGGTCGGCGAGCGGGGGGGTCACCGGGGAGCTGTTTTTT.

The rearrangement links TRBV11-3 to TRBJ2-5; D possibly corresponds to TRBD2 (5 bases). CDR1 and CDR2 (germline): SGHNT, YENEEA. V lost 2 bases and J 3 bases, leaving 19 bases between the germline ends. CDR3 length: 17 residues. CDR3 protein: CASSLTISAWGEETQYF. CDR3 nucleotides: TGTGCCAGCAGCTTAACCATCTCCGCGTGGGGAGAAGAGACCCAGTACTTC.

The chain joins TRBV15 to TRBJ2-5; 9 positions match TRBD1. The J call may be faulty, since TRBJ2-7 better matches the DNA end. This CDR3 region has 17 residues. CDR1 LNHNV and CDR2 YYDKDF come from the germline V gene (reference sequence). The CDR3 sequence is CATSRDGPWTGAYEQYF. CDR3 in DNA: TGTGCCACCAGCAGAGACGGTCCCTGGACAGGGGCCTACGAGCAGTACTTC.

The chain has TRBV28 and TRBJ1-3; D is perhaps TRBD1 (6 bases). Per germline, CDR1 MDHEN and CDR2 SYDVKM. CDR3 length: 15 amino acids. Trimming removed 7 bases from V and 4 bases from J, with 17 bases in between. The CDR3 DNA reads TGTGCCAGCACAAGGGGGGGGTTAAGCGGAAACACCATATATTTT. Residues: CASTRGGLSGNTIYF. Using reference TRBV28 and TRBJ1-3 for the parts outside the CDR3, the full variable domain is DVKVTQSSRYLVKRTGEKVFLECVQDMDHENMFWYRQDPGLGLRLIYFSYDVKMKEKGDIPEGYSVSREKKERFSLILESASTNQTSMYLCASTRGGLSGNTIYFGEGSWLTVV.

The rearrangement joins TRBV5-1 to TRBJ1-1; D might be TRBD1 (6 bases). Germline CDR1 reads SGHRS; CDR2 reads YFSETQ. V was cut by 4 bases and J by 1 base, with 11 bases left in between. CDR3 length: 14 residues. For the CDR3, the DNA is TGCGCCAGCAGCGTGGACAGCACGAACACTGAAGCTTTCTTT. The encoded protein is CASSVDSTNTEAFF.